The TCR beta chain described here comes from a study of control samples from healthy donors and cancer patients. J lost 4 bases, V lost 6 bases, and 3 bases had no gene match. Germline CDR1 is PRHDT and CDR2 is FYEKMQ (reference sequence). The CDR3 is 14 amino acids. Generated by immunoSEQ multiplex PCR, the TCRdb table keeps only in-frame clones and is missing some. The data show about 180,000 clones, roughly 90% seen once. The sequencing input was blood. The receptor was isolated from a woman aged 45-65 years in good health. The chain joins TRBV13 to TRBJ2-7, with TRBD2 matching 13 bases. The chain's CDR3 is CASRRLAGGYEQYF. CDR3 DNA: TGTGCCAGCAGACGACTAGCGGGAGGTTACGAGCAGTACTTC.